Listed below are T cell receptor beta chains from one sample, sequenced in a study of blood T cell repertoires in COVID-19. Sequenced by immunoSEQ multiplex PCR; TCRdb stores in-frame clones only, minus some. The sample includes approximately 31,000 clones, approximately 90% of them seen just once. Input material: peripheral blood. The receptors come from a man in his 60s with acute or convalescent COVID-19. CDR3s include the opening cysteine and the closing phenylalanine or tryptophan. The order of the fields is V gene, clone size, CDR3 length, J gene, D gene, CDR3 DNA, CDR3 protein. A D gene is named only where the DNA matches it firmly. Rows give clone size only sometimes, using once, few, many, or a class for an expanded clone.

TRBV29-1	NA	14	TRBJ2-1	TRBD2	TGCAGCGTTGCCGGGACTAGCGGGATCTTCGAGCAGTTCTTC	CSVAGTSGIFEQFF
TRBV5-5	NA	14	TRBJ1-1	NA	TGTGCCAGCAGCTTCTACCAGGGGCACACTGAAGCTTTCTTT	CASSFYQGHTEAFF
TRBV19	NA	16	TRBJ2-1	TRBD1	TGTGCCAGTAGTATAGACCGGGACAGGTTATACAATGAGCAGTTCTTC	CASSIDRDRLYNEQFF
TRBV25-1	NA	12	TRBJ1-2	NA	TGTGCCAGCAGTGAATATGTGGAGGGATACACCTTC	CASSEYVEGYTF
TRBV5-1	NA	16	TRBJ2-4	TRBD2	TGCGCCAGCAGCCGAGTAGCGGGAACGGCCAAAAACATTCAGTACTTC	CASSRVAGTAKNIQYF
TRBV7-2	NA	14	TRBJ2-5	NA	TGTGCCAGCAGCCCAGGGCCCTACCAAGAGACCCAGTACTTC	CASSPGPYQETQYF
TRBV7-3	NA	21	TRBJ2-1	TRBD2	TGTGCCAGCAGCTTAACCTCGGGACTAGCGGGAGTGGAAGTGTCCTACAATGAGCAGTTCTTC	CASSLTSGLAGVEVSYNEQFF
TRBV5-1	NA	13	TRBJ2-7	NA	TGCGCCAGCAGCTTCAATATCGGGGGCGAGCAGTACTTC	CASSFNIGGEQYF
TRBV12-5	NA	15	TRBJ2-3	NA	TGTGCTAGTGGTTTGACAACTACAGGGCCAGATACGCAGTATTTT	CASGLTTTGPDTQYF
TRBV6-1	NA	16	TRBJ1-5	TRBD1	TGTGCCAGCAGTGAGGACAGGGGATGGGGCAATCAGCCCCAGCATTTT	CASSEDRGWGNQPQHF
TRBV6-1	NA	14	TRBJ1-6	TRBD1	TGTGCCAGCAGTGAAACGACAGGGGATTCACCCCTCCACTTT	CASSETTGDSPLHF
TRBV19	NA	14	TRBJ1-2	NA	TGTGCCAGTAGTAGAGGTTTATCTAACTATGGCTACACCTTC	CASSRGLSNYGYTF
TRBV4-3	NA	16	TRBJ2-6	TRBD1	TGCGCCAGCAGCCAAGTAGGGGGCGGTGGGGCCAACGTCCTGACTTTC	CASSQVGGGGANVLTF
TRBV5-1	once	13	TRBJ1-1	NA	TGCGCCAGCAGCTTGCAGGGTTGGACTGAAGCTTTCTTT	CASSLQGWTEAFF
TRBV20-1	NA	14	TRBJ2-1	TRBD1	TGCAGTGCTAGTTTCGGGACAGTTATCAATGAGCAGTTCTTC	CSASFGTVINEQFF
TRBV3-1/TRBV3-2	NA	15	TRBJ2-1	NA	TGTGCCAGCAGCCCTCGACAGCCGTCCTACAATGAGCAGTTCTTC	CASSPRQPSYNEQFF
TRBV19	NA	15	TRBJ2-3	NA	TGTGCCAGTAGTTTAGGACGGGGGAACACAGATACGCAGTATTTT	CASSLGRGNTDTQYF
TRBV5-1	NA	15	TRBJ2-1	TRBD2	TGCGCCAGCAGCGGGAGGGCCGGTCAGGACAATGAGCAGTTCTTC	CASSGRAGQDNEQFF
TRBV11-3	NA	16	TRBJ2-1	TRBD2	TGTGCCAGCATCCCAGGGGGAGCGGGAGGGACCAATGAGCAGTTCTTC	CASIPGGAGGTNEQFF
TRBV6-2/TRBV6-3	NA	15	TRBJ1-5	TRBD1	TGTGCCAGCAGCACCAGGGACAGGGTACAACAGCCCCAGCATTTT	CASSTRDRVQQPQHF
TRBV18	NA	14	TRBJ1-1	NA	TGTGCCAGCTCACTCCTGGACAGAAACACTGAAGCTTTCTTT	CASSLLDRNTEAFF
TRBV4-2	NA	15	TRBJ1-2	TRBD1	TGTGCCAGCAGCCAAGATGGGACAGGGGGCTTGGGCTACACCTTC	CASSQDGTGGLGYTF
TRBV10-3	NA	13	TRBJ2-5	TRBD2	TGTGCCACCTTGCCTAGCGGGAGAGAGACCCAGTACTTC	CATLPSGRETQYF
TRBV27	NA	14	TRBJ1-1	NA	TGTGCCAGCAGTCCAAGGGCCGGGCGGGCTGAAGCTTTCTTT	CASSPRAGRAEAFF
TRBV6-5	NA	15	TRBJ2-1	TRBD2	TGTGCCACCAGGGGACTAGCGGGAGCTTACAATGAGCAGTTCTTC	CATRGLAGAYNEQFF
TRBV29-1	NA	13	TRBJ1-2	TRBD1	TGCAGCGTTAAACAGGGGGCTGAATATGGCTACACCTTC	CSVKQGAEYGYTF
TRBV27	NA	14	TRBJ1-1	NA	TGTGCCAGCAGGGGTCTAGGCCAGAACACTGAAGCTTTCTTT	CASRGLGQNTEAFF
TRBV5-4	NA	16	TRBJ1-1	TRBD1	TGTGCCAGCAGCGGGGGACAGGGGAGGTTGGTCACTGAAGCTTTCTTT	CASSGGQGRLVTEAFF
TRBV29-1	NA	15	TRBJ1-5	TRBD1	TGCAGCGTCACGGGGGGACAGGGGTTTAATCAGCCCCAGCATTTT	CSVTGGQGFNQPQHF
TRBV6-5	NA	15	TRBJ2-7	NA	TGTGCCAGCAGCGCCCTGATTCGCGCTAACTACGAGCAGTACTTC	CASSALIRANYEQYF
TRBV30	NA	14	TRBJ2-3	NA	TGTGCCTGGAGTAACCAGGGATTCACAGATACGCAGTATTTT	CAWSNQGFTDTQYF
TRBV10-3	few	14	TRBJ1-6	NA	TGTGCCATCAGTGCAAGCCAGGCAAGTTCACCCCTCCACTTT	CAISASQASSPLHF
TRBV2	NA	14	TRBJ1-1	TRBD1	TGTGCCAGCAGTGAGCTCCCACAACAGGGGTATGCTTTCTTT	CASSELPQQGYAFF